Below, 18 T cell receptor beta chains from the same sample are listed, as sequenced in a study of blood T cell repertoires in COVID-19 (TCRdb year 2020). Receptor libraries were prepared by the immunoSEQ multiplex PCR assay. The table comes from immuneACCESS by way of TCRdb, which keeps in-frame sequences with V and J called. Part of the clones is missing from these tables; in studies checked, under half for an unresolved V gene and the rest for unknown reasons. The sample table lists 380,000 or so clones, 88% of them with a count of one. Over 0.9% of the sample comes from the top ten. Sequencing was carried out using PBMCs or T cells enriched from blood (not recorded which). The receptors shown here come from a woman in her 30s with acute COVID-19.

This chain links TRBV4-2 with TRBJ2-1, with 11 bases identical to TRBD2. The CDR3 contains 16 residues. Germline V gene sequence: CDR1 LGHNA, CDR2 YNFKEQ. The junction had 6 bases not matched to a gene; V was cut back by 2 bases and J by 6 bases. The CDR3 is CASSQLRLAGLNEQFF. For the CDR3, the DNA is TGTGCCAGCAGCCAACTGCGACTAGCGGGGCTCAATGAGCAGTTCTTC.

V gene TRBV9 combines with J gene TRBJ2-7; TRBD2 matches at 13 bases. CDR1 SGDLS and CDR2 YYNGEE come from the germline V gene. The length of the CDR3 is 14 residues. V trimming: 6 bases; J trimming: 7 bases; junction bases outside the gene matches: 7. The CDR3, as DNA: TGTGCCAGCACCCCCACTAGCGGGGGGGGAGAGCAGTACTTC. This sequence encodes CASTPTSGGGEQYF.

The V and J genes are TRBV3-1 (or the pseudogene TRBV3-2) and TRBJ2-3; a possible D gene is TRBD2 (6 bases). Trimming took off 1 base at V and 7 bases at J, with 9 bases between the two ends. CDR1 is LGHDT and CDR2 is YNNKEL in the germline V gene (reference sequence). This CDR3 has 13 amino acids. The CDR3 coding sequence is TGTGCCAGCAGCCAAGGGGACTCTCATACGCAGTATTTT. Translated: CASSQGDSHTQYF.

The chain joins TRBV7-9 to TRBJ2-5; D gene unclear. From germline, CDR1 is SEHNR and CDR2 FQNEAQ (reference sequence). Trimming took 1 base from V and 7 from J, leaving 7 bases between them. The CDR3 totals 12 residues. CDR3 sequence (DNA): TGTGCCAGCAGCTTAGAAACCGGGACCCAGTACTTC. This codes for CASSLETGTQYF. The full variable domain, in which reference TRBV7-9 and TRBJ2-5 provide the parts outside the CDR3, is DTGVSQNPRHKITKRGQNVTFRCDPISEHNRLYWYRQTLGQGPEFLTYFQNEAQLEKSRLLSDRFSAERPKGSFSTLEIQRTEQGDSAMYLCASSLETGTQYFGPGTRLLVL.

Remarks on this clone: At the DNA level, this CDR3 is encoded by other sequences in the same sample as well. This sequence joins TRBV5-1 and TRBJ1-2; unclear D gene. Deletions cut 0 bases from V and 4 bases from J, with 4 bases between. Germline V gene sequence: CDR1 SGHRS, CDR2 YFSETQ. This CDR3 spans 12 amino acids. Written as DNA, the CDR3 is TGCGCCAGCAGCTTGGCCGGCTATGGCTACACCTTC. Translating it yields CASSLAGYGYTF.

CDR3: CASSQGLGAVAYEQYF. The CDR3 DNA follows: TGTGCCAGCAGCCAAGGCCTGGGGGCAGTCGCCTACGAGCAGTACTTC. The chain uses TRBV3-1 (or the pseudogene TRBV3-2) and TRBJ2-7; D might be TRBD1 (6 bases). Germline V gives CDR1 LGHDT, CDR2 YNNKEL (reference sequence). Trimming removed 1 base from V and 2 bases from J, with 15 bases in between. CDR3 length: 16 residues.

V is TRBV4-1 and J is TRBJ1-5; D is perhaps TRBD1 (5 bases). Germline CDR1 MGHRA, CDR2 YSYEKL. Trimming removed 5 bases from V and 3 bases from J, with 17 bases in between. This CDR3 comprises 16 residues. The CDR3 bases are TGCGCCAGCAGCTACGGGGGGGGAAAGAACAATCAGCCCCAGCATTTT. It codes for CASSYGGGKNNQPQHF.

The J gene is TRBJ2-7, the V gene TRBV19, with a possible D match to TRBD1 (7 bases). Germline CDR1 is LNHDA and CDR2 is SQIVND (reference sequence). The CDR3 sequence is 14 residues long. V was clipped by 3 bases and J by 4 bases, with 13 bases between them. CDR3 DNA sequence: TGTGCCAGTAGTATCCCAGGGGGAGGTTACGAGCAGTACTTC. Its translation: CASSIPGGGYEQYF.

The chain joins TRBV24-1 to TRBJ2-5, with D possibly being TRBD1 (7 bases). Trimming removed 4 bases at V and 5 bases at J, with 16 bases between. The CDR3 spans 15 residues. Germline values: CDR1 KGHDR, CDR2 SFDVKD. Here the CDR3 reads CATSDLRGTVETQYF. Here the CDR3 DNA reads TGTGCCACCAGTGACCTACGCGGGACAGTTGAGACCCAGTACTTC.

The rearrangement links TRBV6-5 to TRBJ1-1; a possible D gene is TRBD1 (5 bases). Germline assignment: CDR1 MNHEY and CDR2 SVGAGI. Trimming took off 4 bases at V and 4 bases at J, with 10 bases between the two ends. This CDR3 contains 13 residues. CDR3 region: CASSSGGGTEAFF. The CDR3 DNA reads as TGTGCCAGCAGTTCGGGGGGTGGCACTGAAGCTTTCTTT.

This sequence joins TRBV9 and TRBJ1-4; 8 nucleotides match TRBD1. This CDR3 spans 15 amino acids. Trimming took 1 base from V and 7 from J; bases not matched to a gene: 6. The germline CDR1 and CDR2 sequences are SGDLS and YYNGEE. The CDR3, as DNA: TGTGCCAGCAGCGTAAGCACAGGGGGAAGTGAAAAACTGTTTTTT. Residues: CASSVSTGGSEKLFF.

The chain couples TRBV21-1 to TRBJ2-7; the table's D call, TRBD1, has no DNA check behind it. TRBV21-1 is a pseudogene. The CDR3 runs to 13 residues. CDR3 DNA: TGTGCCAGCAGGACAGGGAAGAGCTACGAGCAGTACTTC. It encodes CASRTGKSYEQYF.

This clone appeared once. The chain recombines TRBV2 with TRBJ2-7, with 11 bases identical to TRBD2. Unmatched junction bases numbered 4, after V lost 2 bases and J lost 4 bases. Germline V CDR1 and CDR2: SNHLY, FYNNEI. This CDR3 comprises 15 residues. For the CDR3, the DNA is TGTGCCAGCAGTGAAATGGCTAGCGGGGGGTACGAGCAGTACTTC. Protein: CASSEMASGGYEQYF.

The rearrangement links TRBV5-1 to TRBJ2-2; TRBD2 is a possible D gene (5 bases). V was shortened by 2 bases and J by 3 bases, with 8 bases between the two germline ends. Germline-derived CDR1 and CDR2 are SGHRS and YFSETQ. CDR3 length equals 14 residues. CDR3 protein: CASSFREYTGELFF. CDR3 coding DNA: TGCGCCAGCAGCTTTCGGGAATACACCGGGGAGCTGTTTTTT.

Written as DNA, the CDR3 is TGTGCCAGCAGTTTAAGAAAAAAGGGGGGGAGGAACACTGAAGCTTTCTTT. Translating gives CASSLRKKGGRNTEAFF. This chain links TRBV28 with TRBJ1-1; perhaps TRBD1 as D (6 bases). The V gene lost 2 bases and the J gene lost 1 base, with 17 bases spanning the gap. CDR1 and CDR2 from the germline V gene are MDHEN and SYDVKM. CDR3 size: 17 residues.

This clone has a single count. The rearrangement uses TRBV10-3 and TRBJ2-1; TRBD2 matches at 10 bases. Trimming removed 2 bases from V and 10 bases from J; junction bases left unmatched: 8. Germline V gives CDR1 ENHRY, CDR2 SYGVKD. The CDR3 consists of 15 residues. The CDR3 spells CAISEGAGGPREQFF. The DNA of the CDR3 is TGTGCCATCAGTGAGGGAGCGGGGGGGCCCCGGGAGCAGTTCTTC.

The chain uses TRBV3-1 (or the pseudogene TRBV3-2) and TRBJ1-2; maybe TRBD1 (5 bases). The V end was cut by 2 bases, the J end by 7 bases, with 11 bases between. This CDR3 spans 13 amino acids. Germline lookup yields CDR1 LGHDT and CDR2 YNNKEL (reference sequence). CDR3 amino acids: CASSQFGRGGYTF. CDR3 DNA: TGTGCCAGCAGCCAATTCGGGAGGGGTGGCTACACCTTC.

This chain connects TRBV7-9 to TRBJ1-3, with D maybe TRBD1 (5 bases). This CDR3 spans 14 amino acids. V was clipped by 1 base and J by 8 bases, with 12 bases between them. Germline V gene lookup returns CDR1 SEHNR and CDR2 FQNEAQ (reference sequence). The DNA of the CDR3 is TGTGCCAGCAGCTTAGTGGCAGGGATGGACACCATATATTTT. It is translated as CASSLVAGMDTIYF.